One and the same sample provided the 16 T cell receptor beta chains below, sequenced in a study of CD8+ T cells in alopecia areata. cDNA prepared by RNA extraction and subsequent reverse transcription served as the template for sequencing. Profiled with immunoSEQ multiplex PCR; TCRdb holds only in-frame clones, not every one. The top ten clones hold roughly 5% of a sample with some 120,000 clones, 61% of them seen once. Treatment reported: oral pan-JAK inhibitor, 5-10 mg twice daily. The sample here was CD4+ T cells sorted from blood, taken at week 4, from a patient treated with tofacitinib. The source is a human donor with alopecia areata.

The count of this clone is one. This sample also contains other DNA sequences that code for the same CDR3. The chain couples TRBV29-1 to TRBJ1-1, with no clear D. The V gene's germline CDR1 is SQVTM and CDR2 ANQGSEA. This CDR3 has 13 residues. Trimming left V 1 base short and J 1 base short, with 7 bases between. The CDR3 DNA is TGCAGCGTTGAAGTGGGAAGGAACACTGAAGCTTTCTTT. Protein: CSVEVGRNTEAFF.

This clone came up a few times. The chain uses TRBV4-1 and TRBJ1-5; no firm D call. V was shortened by 0 bases and J by 0 bases, with 9 bases between the two germline ends. The CDR3 contains 16 residues. Germline V gene data show CDR1 as MGHRA and CDR2 as YSYEKL. The CDR3 here is CASSQDRALSNQPQHF. The CDR3 DNA is TGCGCCAGCAGCCAAGACCGGGCCCTTAGCAATCAGCCCCAGCATTTT.

This chain links TRBV7-2 with TRBJ1-4, with D hard to call. The CDR3 contains 14 residues. Germline V gives CDR1 SGHTA, CDR2 FQGNSA. Trimming shortened V by 1 base and J by 7 bases, and 10 bases separated the two germline ends. This CDR3 reads CASSLEGSREKLFF. The CDR3 coding sequence is TGTGCCAGCAGCTTAGAAGGTAGTCGTGAAAAACTGTTTTTT.

The chain uses TRBV30 and TRBJ2-1, with 8 bases aligning to TRBD1. Germline CDR1 and CDR2: GTSNPN and SVGIG (reference sequence). Trimming at V came to 8 bases and at J to 10 bases, leaving 10 bases not matched to a gene. The CDR3 runs 12 residues. The CDR3 is CAGGTGVTEQFF. DNA for the CDR3: TGTGCCGGCGGGACAGGTGTAACAGAGCAGTTCTTC.

The gene calls are TRBV29-1 and TRBJ1-4; D might be TRBD1 (5 bases). The ends were cut back, 5 bases at V and 8 bases at J, with 15 bases in the middle. Germline values: CDR1 SQVTM, CDR2 ANQGSEA. This CDR3 has 13 residues. The CDR3 loop reads CSVSGQGREKLFF. As DNA, the CDR3 is TGCAGCGTTTCAGGCCAGGGCCGCGAAAAACTGTTTTTT. Together with reference TRBV29-1 and TRBJ1-4, the CDR3 gives the full variable domain: SAVISQKPSRDICQRGTSLTIQCQVDSQVTMMFWYRQQPGQSLTLIATANQGSEATYESGFVIDKFPISRPNLTFSTLTVSNMSPEDSSIYLCSVSGQGREKLFFGSGTQLSVL.

V usage is TRBV4-3 and J usage is TRBJ2-5, with 9 positions matching TRBD2. This CDR3 has 17 residues. V gave up 0 bases and J gave up 4 bases; unmatched junction bases: 9. The germline CDR1 and CDR2 sequences are LGHNA and YSLEER. As DNA, the CDR3 is TGCGCCAGCAGCCAAGATTTCGGCGGGAGGGCCGCAGAGACCCAGTACTTC. Encoded protein: CASSQDFGGRAAETQYF.

The chain carries TRBV20-1 and TRBJ2-7, with D perhaps TRBD1 (5 bases). V lost 4 bases to trimming and J lost 1 base, with 5 bases between them. Germline CDR1 reads DFQATT; CDR2 reads SNEGSKA (reference sequence). The CDR3 has 11 amino acids. CDR3 coding DNA: TGCAGTGCTACAGGGTCCTACGAGCAGTACTTC. It specifies CSATGSYEQYF.

CDR3: CSWTLAGSYNEQFF. CDR3 DNA sequence: TGCAGCTGGACCTTAGCGGGATCGTACAATGAGCAGTTCTTC. The chain has TRBV29-1 and TRBJ2-1; 8 positions match TRBD2. Germline assignment: CDR1 SQVTM and CDR2 ANQGSEA. The CDR3 is 14 amino acids. Trimming removed 8 bases from V and 4 bases from J; junction bases left unmatched: 10.

V usage is TRBV5-1 and J usage is TRBJ1-1; the D is unclear. CDR1 and CDR2 from the germline V gene are SGHRS and YFSETQ. Trimming took 4 bases from V and 5 from J, leaving 21 bases between them. CDR3 length: 16 residues. The CDR3 DNA follows: TGCGCCAGCAGCCCCCCGTTTCTTCGGGGAAAGACTGAAGCTTTCTTT. It yields the protein CASSPPFLRGKTEAFF. Looking up the rest from reference TRBV5-1 and TRBJ1-1 gives the full variable domain: KAGVTQTPRYLIKTRGQQVTLSCSPISGHRSVSWYQQTPGQGLQFLFEYFSETQRNKGNFPGRFSGRQFSNSRSEMNVSTLELGDSALYLCASSPPFLRGKTEAFFGQGTRLTVV.

This clone appeared once. This chain joins TRBV6-5 and TRBJ2-7; 7 bases match TRBD2. This CDR3 region has 15 residues. V lost 4 bases and J lost 5; bases outside the gene matches: 11. Germline CDR1 is MNHEY and CDR2 is SVGAGI. The DNA for the CDR3 is TGTGCCAGCAGTTCTTCCCTGGCGGGAGACCACGAGCAGTACTTC. The encoded protein is CASSSSLAGDHEQYF.

This chain links TRBV5-6 with TRBJ1-2; D ambiguous. Germline V gene sequence: CDR1 SGHDT, CDR2 YYEEEE. The CDR3 totals 14 residues. Trimming left V 0 bases short and J 4 bases short, with 10 bases between. The CDR3 here is CASSLGSGVYGYTF. The CDR3 DNA sequence: TGTGCCAGCAGCTTGGGGTCTGGGGTCTATGGCTACACCTTC.

This clone appeared a few times. This rearrangement joins TRBV5-1 to TRBJ2-3, with TRBD2 matching 8 bases. CDR1 and CDR2 from the germline V gene are SGHRS and YFSETQ. This CDR3 is built from 17 residues. Trimming at V came to 1 base and at J to 2 bases, leaving 9 bases not matched to a gene. CDR3 residues: CASSLSSSGSPTDTQYF. Written as DNA, the CDR3 is TGCGCCAGCAGCTTGTCGTCAAGCGGGAGTCCCACAGATACGCAGTATTTT.

The chain couples TRBV2 to TRBJ2-7; perhaps TRBD2 as D (7 bases). V lost 4 bases, J lost 5 bases, and 15 bases lay in between. CDR3 length: 14 amino acids. Germline V gene sequence: CDR1 SNHLY, CDR2 FYNNEI. This CDR3 is CASSGPAGANEQYF. DNA for the CDR3: TGTGCCAGCAGTGGCCCGGCGGGGGCCAACGAGCAGTACTTC.

The CDR3 sequence: CASSPAANYGYTF. The CDR3 DNA reads as TGTGCCAGCAGCCCAGCAGCTAACTATGGCTACACCTTC. The chain couples TRBV7-2 to TRBJ1-2; D not certain. With 5 bases removed from V and 0 bases from J, the gap between germline ends came to 7 bases. Germline lookup yields CDR1 SGHTA and CDR2 FQGNSA. This CDR3 has 13 residues.

The chain joins TRBV9 to TRBJ1-2; D unclear. The CDR3 is 10 residues long. With 3 bases removed from V and 4 bases from J, the gap between germline ends came to 1 base. Germline-derived CDR1 and CDR2 are SGDLS and YYNGEE. CDR3: CASSAYGYTF. DNA for the CDR3: TGTGCCAGCAGCGCCTATGGCTACACCTTC.

The J gene is TRBJ1-3, the V gene TRBV9; D not certain. The CDR3 is 12 amino acids. Trimming shortened V by 7 bases and J by 0 bases, and 5 bases separated the two germline ends. Germline V gene sequence: CDR1 SGDLS, CDR2 YYNGEE. As DNA, the CDR3 is TGTGCCAGCCAGAGCTCTGGAAACACCATATATTTT. Its translation: CASQSSGNTIYF.